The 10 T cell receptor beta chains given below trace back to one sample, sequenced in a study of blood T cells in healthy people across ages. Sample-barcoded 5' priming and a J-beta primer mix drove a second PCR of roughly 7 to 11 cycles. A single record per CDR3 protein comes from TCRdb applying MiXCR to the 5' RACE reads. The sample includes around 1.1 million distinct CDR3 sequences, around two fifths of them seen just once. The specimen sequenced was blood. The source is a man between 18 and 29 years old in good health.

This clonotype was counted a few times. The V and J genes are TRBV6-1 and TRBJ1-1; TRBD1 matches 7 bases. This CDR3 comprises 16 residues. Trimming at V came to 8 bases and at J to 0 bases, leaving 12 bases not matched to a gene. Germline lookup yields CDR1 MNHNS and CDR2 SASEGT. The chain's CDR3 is CASLPWSGGMNTEAFF. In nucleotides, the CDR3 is TGTGCCAGCCTCCCTTGGTCAGGGGGAATGAACACTGAAGCTTTCTTT.

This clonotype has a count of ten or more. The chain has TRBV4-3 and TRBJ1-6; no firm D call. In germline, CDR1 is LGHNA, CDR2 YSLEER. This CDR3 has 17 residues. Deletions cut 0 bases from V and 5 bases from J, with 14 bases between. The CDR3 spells CASSQERAGLNNSPLHF. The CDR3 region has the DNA TGCGCCAGCAGCCAAGAGAGAGCAGGACTGAATAATTCACCCCTCCACTTT.

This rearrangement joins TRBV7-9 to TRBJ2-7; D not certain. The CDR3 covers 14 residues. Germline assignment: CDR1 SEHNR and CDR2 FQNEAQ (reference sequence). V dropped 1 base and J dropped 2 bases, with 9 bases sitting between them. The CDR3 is CASSLEIQAYEQYF. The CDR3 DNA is TGTGCCAGCAGCTTAGAAATACAAGCCTACGAGCAGTACTTC.

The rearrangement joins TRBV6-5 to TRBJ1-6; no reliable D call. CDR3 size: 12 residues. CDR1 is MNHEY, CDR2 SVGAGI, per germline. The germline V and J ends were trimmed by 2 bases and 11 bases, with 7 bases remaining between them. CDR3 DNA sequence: TGTGCCAGCAGTTACGCTAGGGCACCCCTCCACTTT. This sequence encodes CASSYARAPLHF.

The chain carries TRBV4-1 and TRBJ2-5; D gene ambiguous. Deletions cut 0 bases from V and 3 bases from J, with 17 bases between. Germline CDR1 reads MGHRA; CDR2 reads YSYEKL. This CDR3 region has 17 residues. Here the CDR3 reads CASSQEKSRVTKETQYF. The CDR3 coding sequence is TGCGCCAGCAGCCAAGAAAAGTCCCGAGTTACCAAAGAGACCCAGTACTTC.

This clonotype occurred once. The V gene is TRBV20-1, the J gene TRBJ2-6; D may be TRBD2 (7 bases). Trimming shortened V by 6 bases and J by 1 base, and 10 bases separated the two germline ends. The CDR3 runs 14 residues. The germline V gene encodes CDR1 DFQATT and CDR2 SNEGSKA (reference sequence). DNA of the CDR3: TGCAGTGCGGCGGGGGCTTCTGGGGCCAACGTCCTGACTTTC. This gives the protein CSAAGASGANVLTF.

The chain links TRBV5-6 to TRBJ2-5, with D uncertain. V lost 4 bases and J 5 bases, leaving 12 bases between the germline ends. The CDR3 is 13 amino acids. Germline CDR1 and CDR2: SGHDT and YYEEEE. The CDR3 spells CASSPSIWETQYF. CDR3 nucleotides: TGTGCCAGCAGCCCATCGATTTGGGAGACCCAGTACTTC. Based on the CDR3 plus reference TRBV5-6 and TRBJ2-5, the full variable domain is DAGVTQSPTHLIKTRGQQVTLRCSPKSGHDTVSWYQQALGQGPQFIFQYYEEEERQRGNFPDRFSGHQFPNYSSELNVNALLLGDSALYLCASSPSIWETQYFGPGTRLLVL.

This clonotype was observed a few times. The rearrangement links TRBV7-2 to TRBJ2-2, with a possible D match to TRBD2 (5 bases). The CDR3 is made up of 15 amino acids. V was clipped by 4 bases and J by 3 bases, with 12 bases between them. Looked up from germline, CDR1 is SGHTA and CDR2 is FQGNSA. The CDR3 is CASSYSYGDTGELFF. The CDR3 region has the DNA TGTGCCAGCAGCTATAGCTACGGGGACACCGGGGAGCTGTTTTTT. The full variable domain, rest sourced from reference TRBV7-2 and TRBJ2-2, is GAGVSQSPSNKVTEKGKDVELRCDPISGHTALYWYRQSLGQGLEFLIYFQGNSAPDKSGLPSDRFSAERTGGSVSTLTIQRTQQEDSAVYLCASSYSYGDTGELFFGEGSRLTVL.

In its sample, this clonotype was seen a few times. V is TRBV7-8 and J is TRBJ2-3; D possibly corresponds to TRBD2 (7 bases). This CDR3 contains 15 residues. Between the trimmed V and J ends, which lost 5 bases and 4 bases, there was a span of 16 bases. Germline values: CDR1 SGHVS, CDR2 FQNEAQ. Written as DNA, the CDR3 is TGTGCCAGCAGCCCTGGACTAGAGGGGGCAGATACGCAGTATTTT. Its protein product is CASSPGLEGADTQYF.

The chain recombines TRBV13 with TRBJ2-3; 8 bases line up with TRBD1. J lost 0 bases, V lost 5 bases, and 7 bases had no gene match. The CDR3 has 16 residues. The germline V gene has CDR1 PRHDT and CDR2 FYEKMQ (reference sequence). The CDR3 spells CASSQRDRPSTDTQYF. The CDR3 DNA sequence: TGTGCCAGCAGCCAAAGGGACAGGCCTAGCACAGATACGCAGTATTTT.